The 26 T cell receptor beta chains below come from one sample, sequenced in a study of molecular identifiers for immune sequencing clone quantification. TCRdb called the PCR reads again in MiXCR, with one record for every CDR3 protein. The sample records 490,000 or so distinct CDR3 sequences, roughly 26% being singletons. Sequenced sample: naive CD8+ T cells from blood, with Jurkat cell RNA spiked in. Specified subset: FACS-sorted CD8+CD4-CCR7+CD45RA+ naive T cells. These receptors were obtained from a human donor in good health. Some libraries in this study had Jurkat cell RNA spiked in.

This clonotype showed up just once. Since the CDR3 does not end with the conserved phenylalanine or tryptophan, this likely comes from a read error. This chain connects TRBV5-3 to TRBJ1-2; weak D call: TRBD1 (5 bases). TRBV5-3 is sorted into the ORF group, with uncertain function. Trimming cost V 8 bases and J 0 bases, with 23 bases left between them. This CDR3 spans 17 amino acids. CDR3 sequence: CASSEEEAGRPNYGYTL. The CDR3 DNA reads TGTGCCAGCAGCGAGGAAGAGGCGGGGCGACCTAACTATGGCTACACCCTC.

Concerning this clonotype itself: One base away lies a much larger clone, so this may be a sequencing read error. The chain uses TRBV15 and TRBJ1-5; D might be TRBD1 (5 bases). CDR1 and CDR2 (germline): LNHNV, YYDKDF (reference sequence). CDR3 size: 16 residues. The CDR3 protein is CATSRDWAGRNQPRHF. CDR3 coding DNA: TGTGCCACCAGCAGAGATTGGGCAGGGCGCAATCAGCCCCGGCATTTT. Using reference TRBV15 and TRBJ1-5 for the parts outside the CDR3, the full variable domain is DAMVIQNPRYQVTQFGKPVTLSCSQTLNHNVMYWYQQKSSQAPKLLFHYYDKDFNNEADTPDNFQSRRPNTSFCFLDIRSPGLGDTAMYLCATSRDWAGRNQPRHFGDGTRLSIL.

This clonotype occurred many times. This chain uses TRBV6-2 or TRBV6-3 with TRBJ2-3, with D possibly being TRBD1 (5 bases). The CDR3 extends over 16 amino acids. CDR1 and CDR2 (germline): MNHEY, SVGEGT. Trimming pared 2 bases from V and 0 bases from J, leaving 12 bases between. This CDR3 reads CASSYRGFESTDTQYF. CDR3 coding DNA: TGTGCCAGCAGTTACAGGGGTTTCGAGAGCACAGATACGCAGTATTTT.

The chain recombines TRBV30 with TRBJ2-1; D is possibly TRBD2 (5 bases). V dropped 3 bases and J dropped 5 bases, with 11 bases sitting between them. CDR1 GTSNPN and CDR2 SVGIG come from the germline V gene (reference sequence). The CDR3 has 13 amino acids. CDR3 in amino acids: CAWSGKGHNEQFF. CDR3 coding DNA: TGTGCCTGGAGCGGGAAAGGCCACAATGAGCAGTTCTTC.

Concerning this clonotype: One base away lies a much larger clone, so this may be a sequencing read error. The chain is built from TRBV7-9 and TRBJ2-7, with TRBD1 matching over 8 bases. Germline V lookup: CDR1 SEHNR, CDR2 FQNEAQ (reference sequence). The CDR3 totals 14 residues. In DNA, the CDR3 is TGTGCCGGCAGCGGATGGACAGGGAGGTACGAGCAGTACTTC. Its translation: CAGSGWTGRYEQYF.

This clonotype was found many times. This chain connects TRBV27 to TRBJ2-6; D perhaps matches TRBD1 (6 bases). CDR1 and CDR2 from the germline V gene are MNHEY and SMNVEV (reference sequence). The ends were cut back, 4 bases at V and 4 bases at J, with 8 bases in the middle. The CDR3 runs to 14 residues. As DNA, the CDR3 is TGTGCCAGCAGTTGGGGGCTCGGGGCCAACGTCCTGACTTTC. It yields the protein CASSWGLGANVLTF.

This chain links TRBV7-9 with TRBJ2-5; 11 positions match TRBD1. Germline V gives CDR1 SEHNR, CDR2 FQNEAQ (reference sequence). V dropped 4 bases and J dropped 1; count of bases not matched to a gene: 5. The CDR3 totals 16 residues. The CDR3 here is CASSSQDRGRQETQYF. The DNA for the CDR3 is TGTGCCAGCAGCTCACAGGACAGGGGGCGCCAAGAGACCCAGTACTTC. Together with reference TRBV7-9 and TRBJ2-5, the CDR3 gives the full variable domain: DTGVSQNPRHKITKRGQNVTFRCDPISEHNRLYWYRQTLGQGPEFLTYFQNEAQLEKSRLLSDRFSAERPKGSFSTLEIQRTEQGDSAMYLCASSSQDRGRQETQYFGPGTRLLVL.

The chain employs TRBV7-6 and TRBJ1-1; D is unresolved. The ends were cut back, 3 bases at V and 4 bases at J, with 9 bases in the middle. The CDR3 has 13 amino acids. Germline loops: CDR1 SGHVS, CDR2 FNYEAQ. The DNA of the CDR3 is TGTGCCAGCAGCTTCGAGGGAGGCACTGAAGCTTTCTTT. It codes for CASSFEGGTEAFF. Combining the CDR3 with reference TRBV7-6 and TRBJ1-1 gives the whole variable domain GAGVSQSPRYKVTKRGQDVALRCDPISGHVSLYWYRQALGQGPEFLTYFNYEAQQDKSGLPNDRFSAERPEGSISTLTIQRTEQRDSAMYRCASSFEGGTEAFFGQGTRLTVV.

This clonotype has a handful of counts. A single base separates this from a much larger clone, so it may be a read error. The rearrangement joins TRBV29-1 to TRBJ2-7; no definite D call. Per germline, CDR1 SQVTM and CDR2 ANQGSEA. The V end lost 8 bases, the J end lost 4 bases, and 21 bases lay between the germline ends. The CDR3 spans 14 residues. This chain's CDR3 is CSIGIWRVGYEQYF. The CDR3 DNA is TGCAGCATTGGAATTTGGCGAGTGGGGTACGAGCAGTACTTC.

The chain links TRBV7-6 to TRBJ2-3; 14 bases line up with TRBD2. The CDR3 runs 21 residues. J lost 0 bases, V lost 0 bases, and 11 bases had no gene match. Per the germline V gene, CDR1 is SGHVS and CDR2 is FNYEAQ. CDR3 DNA sequence: TGTGCCAGCAGCTTAGCGAGGACTAGCGGGGGGCAGCAAGCCAGCACAGATACGCAGTATTTT. The encoded protein is CASSLARTSGGQQASTDTQYF.

To note about this clonotype: A read error is possible here, since a much larger clone lies one base away. V is TRBV12-3 or TRBV12-4 and J is TRBJ1-1; 7 nucleotides line up with TRBD1. The CDR3 has 12 residues. V shed 6 bases, J shed 7 bases, and the junction held 5 bases outside the gene matches. CDR3 sequence reads: CASRRGLVEAFF. The CDR3 DNA follows: TGTGCCAGCAGGAGGGGGCTCGTTGAAGCTTTCTTT.

This clonotype has ten or more counts. The chain has TRBV2 and TRBJ2-5; D gene unclear. V gave up 6 bases and J gave up 0 bases, with 17 bases separating them. Germline lookup yields CDR1 SNHLY and CDR2 FYNNEI. The CDR3 covers 16 residues. The CDR3, as DNA: TGTGCCAGCAGCCGAGGTCGTGTCTTGTACCAAGAGACCCAGTACTTC. As protein: CASSRGRVLYQETQYF.

This clonotype was seen a few times. The rearrangement joins TRBV12-5 to TRBJ2-1; D not certain. V was trimmed by 5 bases and J by 0 bases, leaving 14 bases between them. The CDR3 loop spans 16 amino acids. From germline, CDR1 is LGHNT and CDR2 FRNRAP. Here the CDR3 reads CASGPDPINSYNEQFF. The CDR3 DNA follows: TGTGCTAGTGGTCCGGACCCTATTAACTCCTACAATGAGCAGTTCTTC.

A few counts support this clonotype. The V gene is TRBV25-1, the J gene TRBJ2-3; a possible D gene is TRBD1 (5 bases). The V gene's germline CDR1 is MGHDK and CDR2 SYGVNS. The CDR3 has 17 amino acids. V shed 2 bases and J shed 3 bases, with 18 bases lying between them. The CDR3 sequence: CASSEGIRQIGTDTQYF. The CDR3 region has the DNA TGTGCCAGCAGTGAAGGGATTCGACAGATAGGAACAGATACGCAGTATTTT.

The CDR3 DNA reads as TGTGCCTGGAGTGTAGCCGGGACTGAAGCTTTCTTT. Its protein product is CAWSVAGTEAFF. The V call is TRBV30, the J call TRBJ1-1; D is unclear. Deletions cut 0 bases from V and 5 bases from J, with 7 bases between. The CDR3 runs to 12 residues. Germline V gene lookup returns CDR1 GTSNPN and CDR2 SVGIG (reference sequence).

This clonotype has a count of ten or more. This sequence joins TRBV7-3 and TRBJ2-2; tentative D call: TRBD1 (5 bases). V gave up 6 bases and J gave up 0 bases, with 8 bases separating them. CDR1 is SGHTA and CDR2 is FQGTGA in the germline V gene. This CDR3 region has 14 residues. The CDR3 is CASRQDSNTGELFF. DNA for the CDR3: TGTGCCAGCAGACAGGATTCGAACACCGGGGAGCTGTTTTTT.

This clonotype was observed at least ten times. J is TRBJ2-3 and V is TRBV9; a weak D match, TRBD1 (6 bases). The CDR3 is made up of 15 amino acids. V shed 4 bases and J shed 0 bases, with 12 bases lying between them. Germline CDR1 SGDLS, CDR2 YYNGEE. The CDR3 coding sequence is TGTGCCAGCAGCCCCTGGGACACCAGCACAGATACGCAGTATTTT. Its protein product is CASSPWDTSTDTQYF.

A note on this clonotype: Since a much larger clone is just one base distant, this may be a read error. This rearrangement joins TRBV5-3 to TRBJ2-7; D remains ambiguous. TRBV5-3 is an ORF; its function is uncertain. The CDR3 is made up of 14 amino acids. Trimming took 10 bases from V and 0 from J, leaving 17 bases between them. CDR3 protein: CAGSFGVSSYEQYF. CDR3 coding DNA: TGTGCCGGCAGCTTTGGTGTTAGCTCCTACGAGCAGTACTTC.

This clonotype was recorded once. It may be a read error: a sequence one base away is much more abundant. This rearrangement joins TRBV5-1 to TRBJ2-2, with 7 positions matching TRBD2. CDR3 size: 17 residues. Germline CDR1 and CDR2: SGHRS and YFSETQ. The CDR3 nucleotides are TGCGCCGGCAGCTTGTCGACGGGAGGAGCGAACACCGGGGAGCTGTTTTTT. This gives the protein CAGSLSTGGANTGELFF.

Only a few counts were recorded for this clonotype. This chain connects TRBV19 to TRBJ2-3; TRBD2 agrees at 7 bases. CDR1 is LNHDA, CDR2 SQIVND, per germline (reference sequence). J gave up 11 bases and V 2 bases, and 7 bases lay outside the gene matches. CDR3 length equals 13 residues. The DNA of the CDR3 is TGTGCCAGTAGTATAATTTCGGGGGGTGAGCAGTATTTT. Encoded protein: CASSIISGGEQYF.

This clonotype has a count of ten or more. The chain recombines TRBV29-1 with TRBJ2-7, with TRBD2 matching 11 bases. The V segment lost 5 bases and the J segment 3 bases; nucleotides outside the gene matches: 6. This CDR3 region has 14 residues. Germline V gene lookup returns CDR1 SQVTM and CDR2 ANQGSEA. The DNA of the CDR3 is TGCAGCGTTAACACCGGGACTAGCGGCTACGAGCAGTACTTC. It yields the protein CSVNTGTSGYEQYF.

This chain connects TRBV7-8 to TRBJ2-7; D possibly corresponds to TRBD1 (6 bases). CDR1 is SGHVS, CDR2 FQNEAQ, per germline. V was clipped by 3 bases and J by 5 bases, with 8 bases between them. This CDR3 comprises 12 residues. The CDR3 DNA is TGTGCCAGCAGCTTCGGGACAAACGAGCAGTACTTC. Amino acid sequence: CASSFGTNEQYF.

V is TRBV4-3 and J is TRBJ2-3; maybe TRBD2 (6 bases). This CDR3 contains 20 residues. V was clipped by 1 base and J by 6 bases, with 29 bases between them. From germline, CDR1 is LGHNA and CDR2 YSLEER. The CDR3 region has the DNA TGCGCCAGCAGCCAAGGTGAAGCGGGCGGGTTCTACGGGCCGGCGGATACGCAGTATTTT. It translates to CASSQGEAGGFYGPADTQYF.

As concerns this clonotype: A read error is possible here, since a much larger clone lies one base away. The rearrangement links TRBV4-1 to TRBJ2-7; D is perhaps TRBD1 (6 bases). This CDR3 has 15 amino acids. The germline V gene encodes CDR1 MGHRA and CDR2 YSYEKL. The CDR3 nucleotides are TGCGCCAGCAGCCATGGCCCGGACAGCAACTACGAGCAGGACTTC. This translates into CASSHGPDSNYEQDF.

This clonotype turned up a few times. The chain couples TRBV7-4 to TRBJ2-7; unclear D gene. CDR1 and CDR2 from the germline V gene are SGHVT and SQSDAQ. The CDR3 totals 17 residues. The germline V and J ends were trimmed by 0 bases and 0 bases, with 15 bases remaining between them. The CDR3 region is CASSLAFMGHSSYEQYF. CDR3 nucleotide sequence: TGTGCCAGCAGCTTAGCGTTCATGGGCCACAGCTCCTACGAGCAGTACTTC. Using reference TRBV7-4 and TRBJ2-7 for the parts outside the CDR3, the full variable domain is GAGVSQSPRYKVAKRGRDVALRCDSISGHVTLYWYRQTLGQGSEVLTYSQSDAQRDKSGRPSGRFSAERPERSVSTLKIQRTEQGDSAVYLCASSLAFMGHSSYEQYFGPGTRLTVT.

This chain connects TRBV6-2 or TRBV6-3 to TRBJ2-7, with D possibly being TRBD1 (5 bases). This CDR3 region has 15 residues. Germline CDR1 MNHEY, CDR2 SVGEGT. The V gene lost 2 bases and the J gene lost 2 bases, with 13 bases spanning the gap. CDR3 sequence: CASSYGAGVTYEQYF. CDR3 sequence (DNA): TGTGCCAGCAGTTACGGGGCCGGAGTGACCTACGAGCAGTACTTC.